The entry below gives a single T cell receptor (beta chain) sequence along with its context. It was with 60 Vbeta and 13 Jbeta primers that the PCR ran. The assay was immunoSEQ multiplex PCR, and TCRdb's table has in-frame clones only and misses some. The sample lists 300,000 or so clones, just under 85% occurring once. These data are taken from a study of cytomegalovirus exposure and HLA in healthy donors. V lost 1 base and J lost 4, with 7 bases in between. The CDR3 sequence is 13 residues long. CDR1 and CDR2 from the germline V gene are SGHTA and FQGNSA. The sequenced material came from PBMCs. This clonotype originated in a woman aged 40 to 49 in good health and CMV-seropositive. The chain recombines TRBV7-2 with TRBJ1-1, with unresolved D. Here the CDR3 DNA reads TGTGCCAGCAGCTTAGGGGCGGGCACTGAAGCTTTCTTT. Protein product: CASSLGAGTEAFF.